Each of the 6 T cell receptor beta chains below was sequenced from the same sample in a study of CD8+ T cells in alopecia areata. Following RNA extraction, reverse transcription yielded cDNA that acted as the sequencing template. Using immunoSEQ multiplex PCR, the repertoire was profiled, and TCRdb retains in-frame clones only, with some absent. The sample includes 45,000 to 70,000 clones, around 97% of them seen just once. The sequencing here drew on CD8+ T cells sorted from blood, taken at week 0. The source is a human donor with alopecia areata.

The V gene is TRBV7-2, the J gene TRBJ2-3, with 9 bases lining up with TRBD2. Germline V lookup: CDR1 SGHTA, CDR2 FQGNSA. J lost 0 bases, V lost 2 bases, and 3 bases had no gene match. The CDR3 consists of 16 residues. CDR3 coding DNA: TGTGCCAGCAGCTTAATTGCGGGGGGGAGCACAGATACGCAGTATTTT. Translating gives CASSLIAGGSTDTQYF. The full variable domain, its missing parts supplied by reference TRBV7-2 and TRBJ2-3, is GAGVSQSPSNKVTEKGKDVELRCDPISGHTALYWYRQSLGQGLEFLIYFQGNSAPDKSGLPSDRFSAERTGGSVSTLTIQRTQQEDSAVYLCASSLIAGGSTDTQYFGPGTRLTVL.

This clone has a single count. The chain links TRBV5-4 to TRBJ2-7; D unclear. Trimming took 4 bases from V and 6 from J, leaving 14 bases between them. Germline CDR1 and CDR2: SGHNT and YYREEE (reference sequence). The CDR3 consists of 13 residues. Here the CDR3 DNA reads TGTGCCAGCAGCCCCCCGGACGGAGCCGAGCAGTACTTC. Amino acid sequence: CASSPPDGAEQYF.

J is TRBJ2-4 and V is TRBV7-9; unclear D gene. CDR3 length: 15 residues. V was pared by 4 bases and J by 1 base, with 11 bases between. Germline assignment: CDR1 SEHNR and CDR2 FQNEAQ (reference sequence). The CDR3 DNA sequence: TGTGCCAGCAGCTCCCCGGAAGGGGCCAAAAACATTCAGTACTTC. Amino acids: CASSSPEGAKNIQYF.

V and J are TRBV4-3 and TRBJ2-3; 7 bases align to TRBD2. The junction had 15 bases not matched to a gene; V was cut back by 0 bases and J by 0 bases. There are 20 residues in the CDR3. The germline V gene encodes CDR1 LGHNA and CDR2 YSLEER. The CDR3 region is CASSQDIFVASGVSTDTQYF. CDR3 coding DNA: TGCGCCAGCAGCCAAGATATTTTCGTGGCTAGCGGAGTTAGCACAGATACGCAGTATTTT.

The rearrangement uses TRBV16 and TRBJ1-5; D gene ambiguous. Germline CDR1 reads KGHSY; CDR2 reads FQNENV. V was pared by 2 bases and J by 0 bases, with 5 bases between. This CDR3 comprises 14 residues. DNA for the CDR3: TGTGCCAGCAGCCAACATCCTAGCAATCAGCCCCAGCATTTT. Protein sequence: CASSQHPSNQPQHF.

The genes are TRBV29-1 and TRBJ2-1, with a weak D call TRBD2 (5 bases). Germline V lookup: CDR1 SQVTM, CDR2 ANQGSEA. The CDR3 sequence is 12 residues long. With 1 base removed from V and 10 bases from J, the gap between germline ends came to 11 bases. The chain's CDR3 is CSVEVRGREQFF. The CDR3 region has the DNA TGCAGCGTTGAAGTAAGAGGGCGGGAGCAGTTCTTC.